These T cell receptor beta chains were read from a single sample in a study of cytomegalovirus exposure and HLA in healthy donors. Generated by immunoSEQ multiplex PCR, the TCRdb table keeps only in-frame clones and is missing some. Among around 150,000 clones listed, about 88% were seen once. The specimen was PBMCs. The receptor set was obtained from a woman between 18 and 29 years old in good health and CMV-seronegative. CDR3s include the opening cysteine and the closing phenylalanine or tryptophan. A D gene is named only where the DNA matches it firmly. Rows may omit the clone size; those that give it use once, few, many or a size class.

CDR3: CASSPSAGGQGTEAFF
DNA: TGTGCCAGCAGCCCCTCTGCGGGGGGCCAAGGGACTGAAGCTTTCTTT
D: NA
J: TRBJ1-1
V: TRBV7-6
length: 16
size: NA

CDR3: CASRSGTTLARESSTDTQYF
DNA: TGTGCCAGCAGGTCCGGGACAACACTTGCGAGGGAGTCTAGCACAGATACGCAGTATTTT
D: NA
J: TRBJ2-3
V: TRBV5-4
length: 20
size: NA

CDR3: CASGLRLAGPTGEGEQYF
DNA: TGTGCTAGTGGTCTCCGACTAGCGGGACCTACAGGAGAGGGAGAGCAGTACTTC
D: TRBD2
J: TRBJ2-7
V: TRBV12-5
length: 18
size: once

CDR3: CASSSRPTVGGSYEQYF
DNA: TGTGCCAGCAGCTCGAGACCCACAGTCGGGGGCTCCTACGAGCAGTACTTC
D: NA
J: TRBJ2-7
V: TRBV11-2
length: 17
size: NA

CDR3: CAISRLAGGQETQYF
DNA: TGTGCCATCAGTCGACTAGCGGGAGGCCAAGAGACCCAGTACTTC
D: TRBD2
J: TRBJ2-5
V: TRBV10-3
length: 15
size: NA

CDR3: CASSLEGNNYGYTF
DNA: TGCGCCAGCAGCTTGGAGGGGAACAACTATGGCTACACCTTC
D: NA
J: TRBJ1-2
V: TRBV5-1
length: 14
size: NA

CDR3: CASSLSTGANTQYF
DNA: TGCGCCAGCAGCCTGTCGACAGGGGCAAATACGCAGTATTTT
D: TRBD1
J: TRBJ2-3
V: TRBV4-3
length: 14
size: once

CDR3: CASSSVHSGVNEQFF
DNA: TGTGCCAGCAGTTCCGTTCATTCCGGGGTCAATGAGCAGTTCTTC
D: NA
J: TRBJ2-1
V: TRBV6-5
length: 15
size: once

CDR3: CASSLRGPNTEAFF
DNA: TGTGCCAGCAGTTTGCGGGGCCCGAACACTGAAGCTTTCTTT
D: NA
J: TRBJ1-1
V: TRBV27
length: 14
size: NA

CDR3: CASSPSSSVFTYEQYF
DNA: TGTGCCAGCAGCCCATCGAGTAGTGTGTTCACCTACGAGCAGTACTTC
D: NA
J: TRBJ2-7
V: TRBV7-2
length: 16
size: NA

CDR3: CASSPVNTGELFF
DNA: TGTGCCAGCAGCCCGGTGAACACCGGGGAGCTGTTTTTT
D: NA
J: TRBJ2-2
V: TRBV7-3
length: 13
size: NA

CDR3: CASSARTGSSSYNEQFF
DNA: TGTGCCAGCAGTGCCCGAACAGGGAGCAGCTCCTACAATGAGCAGTTCTTC
D: NA
J: TRBJ2-1
V: TRBV6-1
length: 17
size: NA

CDR3: CASSQRDEGAGYGYTF
DNA: TGCGCCAGCAGTCAAAGGGATGAGGGGGCGGGCTATGGCTACACCTTC
D: TRBD1
J: TRBJ1-2
V: TRBV23-1
length: 16
size: NA

CDR3: CASSLEGQYNEQFF
DNA: TGTGCCAGCAGCTTAGAGGGGCAATACAATGAGCAGTTCTTC
D: NA
J: TRBJ2-1
V: TRBV7-9
length: 14
size: NA

CDR3: CASSNPGARYEQYF
DNA: TGCGCCAGCAGCAATCCAGGGGCTAGGTACGAGCAGTACTTC
D: NA
J: TRBJ2-7
V: TRBV5-1
length: 14
size: NA

CDR3: CASSPMGTDVTEAFF
DNA: TGTGCCAGCAGCCCTATGGGGACAGACGTCACTGAAGCTTTCTTT
D: TRBD1
J: TRBJ1-1
V: TRBV9
length: 15
size: NA